The 11 T cell receptor beta chains reported below all come from one sample, sequenced in a study of synovial regulatory T cells in juvenile arthritis. The assay was immunoSEQ multiplex PCR, and TCRdb's table has in-frame clones only and misses some. The repertoire table contains 10,000 or so clones. Sequences were obtained from Treg cells from blood. As for subset: remaining (HLA-DR-negative) circulating blood Treg cells. The receptors derive from a donor younger than 30 with juvenile idiopathic arthritis.

The J gene is TRBJ2-3, the V gene TRBV10-3; absent DNA, TCRdb's TRBD1 call cannot be checked. From germline, CDR1 is ENHRY and CDR2 SYGVKD. The CDR3 runs 13 residues. The nucleotide record is missing. The CDR3 spells CATAGQLKDTQYF.

This sequence joins TRBV30 and TRBJ1-2. CDR3 length: 12 amino acids. There is no recorded DNA. Germline V gives CDR1 GTSNPN, CDR2 SVGIG (reference sequence). CDR3 protein: CAWSVPNYGYTF.

The chain couples TRBV7-8 to TRBJ1-1; the D gene TCRdb calls, TRBD1, cannot be checked with no DNA. This CDR3 has 15 amino acids. No DNA was logged. Germline values: CDR1 SGHVS, CDR2 FQNEAQ. The chain's CDR3 is CASSLALVPHREAFF.

V usage is TRBV10-3 and J usage is TRBJ2-5; TCRdb's D call of TRBD2 is untestable without DNA. This CDR3 spans 12 amino acids. DNA was not recorded. Per the germline V gene, CDR1 is ENHRY and CDR2 is SYGVKD. This CDR3 reads CAISPSSETQYF.

The V and J genes are TRBV7-9 and TRBJ1-2; there is no DNA to check the TCRdb D call of TRBD1. Germline V lookup: CDR1 SEHNR, CDR2 FQNEAQ (reference sequence). The CDR3 has 15 residues. There is no recorded DNA. The CDR3 spells CASSTTVAGVHGYTF. The full variable domain, with the rest looked up from reference TRBV7-9 and TRBJ1-2, is DTGVSQNPRHKITKRGQNVTFRCDPISEHNRLYWYRQTLGQGPEFLTYFQNEAQLEKSRLLSDRFSAERPKGSFSTLEIQRTEQGDSAMYLCASSTTVAGVHGYTFGSGTRLTVV.

The chain is built from TRBV5-1 and TRBJ1-2; the TCRdb D gene call, TRBD1, has no DNA to confirm it. Per germline, CDR1 SGHRS and CDR2 YFSETQ. CDR3 size: 14 residues. DNA is not on record. The chain's CDR3 is CASSSAGRSSGYTF. The variable domain in full, with the rest retrieved from reference TRBV5-1 and TRBJ1-2, is KAGVTQTPRYLIKTRGQQVTLSCSPISGHRSVSWYQQTPGQGLQFLFEYFSETQRNKGNFPGRFSGRQFSNSRSEMNVSTLELGDSALYLCASSSAGRSSGYTFGSGTRLTVV.

The chain combines TRBV11-2 with TRBJ2-5; lacking DNA, the TRBD1 call made by TCRdb goes unchecked. Germline lookup yields CDR1 SGHAT and CDR2 FQNNGV. The length of the CDR3 is 13 residues. DNA is not on record. The chain's CDR3 is CASSNGQGAAQYF.

The chain employs TRBV6-1 and TRBJ2-1; as DNA is missing, the TRBD2 call by TCRdb cannot be tested. CDR1 is MNHNS, CDR2 SASEGT, per germline. The CDR3 loop spans 14 amino acids. No DNA sequence was recorded. CDR3 region: CASSEAGGWDEQFF.

This chain links TRBV11-3 with TRBJ2-1. CDR1 and CDR2 from the germline V gene are SGHNT and YENEEA. This CDR3 comprises 16 residues. DNA is not on record. CDR3 in amino acids: CASSLDRPSSYNEQFF.

The chain employs TRBV6-1 and TRBJ1-3; as DNA is missing, the TRBD1 call by TCRdb cannot be tested. Germline V lookup: CDR1 MNHNS, CDR2 SASEGT. The CDR3 spans 13 residues. Nucleotide data are not available. CDR3 residues: CATQDRFENTIYF.

V usage is TRBV18 and J usage is TRBJ2-7; TCRdb calls TRBD2, which cannot be checked without DNA. CDR3 length: 15 residues. A DNA sequence was not provided. Per germline, CDR1 KGHSH and CDR2 LQKENI. The CDR3 loop reads CASSPLISRVYEQYF.